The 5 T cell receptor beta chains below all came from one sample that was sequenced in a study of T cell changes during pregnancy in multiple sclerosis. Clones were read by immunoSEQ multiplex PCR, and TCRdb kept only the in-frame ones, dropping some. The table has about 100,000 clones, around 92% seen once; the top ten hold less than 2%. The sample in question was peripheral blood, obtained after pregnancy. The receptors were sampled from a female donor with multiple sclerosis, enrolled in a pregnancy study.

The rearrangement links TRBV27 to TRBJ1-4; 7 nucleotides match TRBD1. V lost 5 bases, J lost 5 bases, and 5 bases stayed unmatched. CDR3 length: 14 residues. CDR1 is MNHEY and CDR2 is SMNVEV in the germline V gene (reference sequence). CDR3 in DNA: TGTGCCAGCAGTCACAGGGGAAGGAATGAAAAACTGTTTTTT. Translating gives CASSHRGRNEKLFF.

The chain's CDR3 is CASSDPGDQPQHF. CDR3 bases: TGTGCCAGCAGTGACCCGGGTGATCAGCCCCAGCATTTT. The V call is TRBV6-6, the J call TRBJ1-5; D is uncertain. V lost 5 bases and J lost 5, with 10 bases in between. This CDR3 is built from 13 residues. Per the germline V gene, CDR1 is MNHNY and CDR2 is SVGAGI (reference sequence).

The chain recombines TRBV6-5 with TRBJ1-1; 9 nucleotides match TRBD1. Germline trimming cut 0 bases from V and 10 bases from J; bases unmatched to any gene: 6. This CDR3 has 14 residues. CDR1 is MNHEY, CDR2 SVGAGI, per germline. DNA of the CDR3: TGTGCCAGCAGTTACTCGAGGAAGGACAGGGGAGCTTTCTTT. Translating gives CASSYSRKDRGAFF.

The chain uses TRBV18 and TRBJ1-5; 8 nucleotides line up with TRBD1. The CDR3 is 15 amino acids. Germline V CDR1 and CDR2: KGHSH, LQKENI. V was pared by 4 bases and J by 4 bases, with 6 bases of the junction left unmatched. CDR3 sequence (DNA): TGTGCCAGCTCACTAGACAGGGGTGGAAATCAGCCCCAGCATTTT. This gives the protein CASSLDRGGNQPQHF. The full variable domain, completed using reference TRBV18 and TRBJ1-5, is NAGVMQNPRHLVRRRGQEARLRCSPMKGHSHVYWYRQLPEEGLKFMVYLQKENIIDESGMPKERFSAEFPKEGPSILRIQQVVRGDSAAYFCASSLDRGGNQPQHFGDGTRLSIL.

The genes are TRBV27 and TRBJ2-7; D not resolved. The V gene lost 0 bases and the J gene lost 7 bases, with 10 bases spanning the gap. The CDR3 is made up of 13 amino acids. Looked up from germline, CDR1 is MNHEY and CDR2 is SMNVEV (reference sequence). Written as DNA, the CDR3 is TGTGCCAGCAGTTTATCGGGCCCCCGGGAGCAGTACTTC. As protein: CASSLSGPREQYF.